Below are 28 T cell receptor beta chains sequenced from a single sample in a study of Tregs in tolerant kidney transplant recipients. Sequencing was performed with immunoSEQ multiplex PCR; in TCRdb, only in-frame clones are kept and a portion is missing. The sample consists of roughly 68,000 clones, 65% to 85% of them appearing once. Sequencing was done on a sample of CD4+ T cells from blood. These TCRs come from a human donor in good health.

This clone was counted a few times. The V call is TRBV19, the J call TRBJ1-2; 10 bases are shared with TRBD1. J was trimmed by 8 bases and V by 9 bases; bases with no gene match: 9. This CDR3 has 13 amino acids. In germline, CDR1 is LNHDA, CDR2 SQIVND (reference sequence). The CDR3, as DNA: TGTGCCAGCGGACCGACAGGGGGCGCGGGCTACACCTTC. This sequence encodes CASGPTGGAGYTF.

This rearrangement joins TRBV7-3 to TRBJ2-7; 9 bases map to TRBD1. There are 15 residues in the CDR3. CDR1 SGHTA and CDR2 FQGTGA come from the germline V gene. V shed 5 bases and J 4 bases; nucleotides not matched to a gene: 9. The chain's CDR3 is CASSETGTGLYEQYF. Here the CDR3 DNA reads TGTGCCAGCAGCGAAACCGGGACAGGGCTTTACGAGCAGTACTTC. Supplemented by reference TRBV7-3 and TRBJ2-7, the full variable domain reads GAGVSQTPSNKVTEKGKYVELRCDPISGHTALYWYRQSLGQGPEFLIYFQGTGAADDSGLPNDRFFAVRPEGSVSTLKIQRTERGDSAVYLCASSETGTGLYEQYFGPGTRLTVT.

This clone was seen a few times. The chain carries TRBV5-4 and TRBJ2-3, with 11 bases aligning to TRBD2. The CDR3 sequence is 16 residues long. CDR1 and CDR2 (germline): SGHNT, YYREEE (reference sequence). V dropped 4 bases and J dropped 0; count of bases not matched to a gene: 4. This CDR3 reads CASSPSGGQSTDTQYF. CDR3 bases: TGTGCCAGCAGCCCTAGCGGGGGGCAGAGCACAGATACGCAGTATTTT.

The CDR3 here is CASSHINYGYTF. CDR3 nucleotides: TGTGCCAGCAGTCATATCAACTATGGCTACACCTTC. The chain is built from TRBV28 and TRBJ1-2; D gene unclear. This CDR3 is 12 amino acids long. V dropped 5 bases and J dropped 2 bases, with 6 bases sitting between them. Germline CDR1 MDHEN, CDR2 SYDVKM.

J is TRBJ2-3 and V is TRBV13; the match to TRBD1 covers 9 bases. The CDR3 has 15 amino acids. J lost 3 bases, V lost 0 bases, and 1 base had no gene match. Germline V CDR1 and CDR2: PRHDT, FYEKMQ (reference sequence). This chain's CDR3 is CASSLGTGGTDTQYF. The CDR3 DNA reads as TGTGCCAGCAGCTTAGGGACAGGGGGAACAGATACGCAGTATTTT.

This chain links TRBV19 with TRBJ2-5; a possible D gene is TRBD1 (5 bases). The CDR3 sequence is 15 residues long. The germline V gene encodes CDR1 LNHDA and CDR2 SQIVND (reference sequence). V lost 5 bases to trimming and J lost 5 bases, with 18 bases between them. CDR3 residues: CASSPALGRAETQYF. As DNA, the CDR3 is TGTGCCAGTAGTCCCGCCTTAGGCAGGGCCGAGACCCAGTACTTC.

V is TRBV27 and J is TRBJ1-5; weak D call: TRBD1 (6 bases). V shed 4 bases and J shed 4 bases, with 11 bases lying between them. The germline gives CDR1 MNHEY, CDR2 SMNVEV (reference sequence). This CDR3 contains 14 residues. The CDR3 nucleotides read TGTGCCAGCAGTTCTTACAGGGAGAATCAGCCCCAGCATTTT. Translated: CASSSYRENQPQHF.

The CDR3: CASSLDRTWGSNSPLHF. For the CDR3, the DNA is TGTGCCAGCAGCTTAGACCGGACCTGGGGGTCAAATTCACCCCTCCACTTT. The chain is built from TRBV7-9 and TRBJ1-6; D possibly corresponds to TRBD1 (5 bases). V lost 1 base to trimming and J lost 7 bases, with 17 bases between them. The CDR3 contains 17 residues. The germline V gene has CDR1 SEHNR and CDR2 FQNEAQ (reference sequence).

The CDR3 coding sequence is TGTGCCAGCAGCTTATCGGGCCAGGGGCACAATGAGCAGTTCTTC. Its translation is CASSLSGQGHNEQFF. This chain connects TRBV7-3 to TRBJ2-1, with a weak D call TRBD1 (6 bases). Germline lookup yields CDR1 SGHTA and CDR2 FQGTGA. Trimming pared 2 bases from V and 5 bases from J, leaving 13 bases between. CDR3 size: 15 residues. The variable domain in full, with the rest retrieved from reference TRBV7-3 and TRBJ2-1, is GAGVSQTPSNKVTEKGKYVELRCDPISGHTALYWYRQSLGQGPEFLIYFQGTGAADDSGLPNDRFFAVRPEGSVSTLKIQRTERGDSAVYLCASSLSGQGHNEQFFGPGTRLTVL.

The V call is TRBV23-1, the J call TRBJ1-1; D not resolved. TRBV23-1 is sorted into the ORF group, with uncertain function. V dropped 6 bases and J dropped 1 base, with 15 bases sitting between them. This CDR3 comprises 15 residues. As DNA, the CDR3 is TGCGCCAGCAGCCTAAAGAGGTCCCCGAACACTGAAGCTTTCTTT. Residues: CASSLKRSPNTEAFF.

V and J are TRBV7-8 and TRBJ2-7; 11 positions match TRBD2. Trimming removed 5 bases from V and 1 base from J; junction bases left unmatched: 4. The CDR3 extends over 15 amino acids. The germline gives CDR1 SGHVS, CDR2 FQNEAQ. The CDR3 DNA follows: TGTGCCAGCAGCAATATAGCGGGAGGGTCCTACGAGCAGTACTTC. It yields the protein CASSNIAGGSYEQYF.

This clone showed up just a few times. The chain uses TRBV6-1 and TRBJ2-3, with TRBD1 identical over 9 bases. The CDR3 consists of 15 residues. The trim removed 5 bases at V and 2 bases at J, leaving 5 bases unmatched. Germline V gene sequence: CDR1 MNHNS, CDR2 SASEGT. Written as DNA, the CDR3 is TGTGCCAGCAGTCGCACAGGGGGCTACACAGATACGCAGTATTTT. Translation gives CASSRTGGYTDTQYF.

This clone occurred once. The V and J genes are TRBV19 and TRBJ1-4; D remains unclear. Trimming stripped 3 bases from V and 7 bases from J, with 12 bases between. The germline CDR1 and CDR2 sequences are LNHDA and SQIVND (reference sequence). This CDR3 is built from 14 residues. CDR3 loop: CASSIRPSGEKLFF. The CDR3 DNA reads as TGTGCCAGTAGTATCCGACCGTCCGGTGAAAAACTGTTTTTT.

This clone has more than one count but fewer than ten. The chain carries TRBV11-2 and TRBJ1-3, with D maybe TRBD1 (5 bases). From germline, CDR1 is SGHAT and CDR2 FQNNGV. The ends were cut back, 8 bases at V and 1 base at J, with 9 bases in the middle. The CDR3 runs 13 residues. The CDR3 is CASSEGSGNTIYF. DNA for the CDR3: TGTGCCAGCTCGGAGGGGTCTGGAAACACCATATATTTT.

This chain uses TRBV4-3 with TRBJ1-6; 7 bases are shared with TRBD1. This CDR3 has 16 amino acids. The germline CDR1 and CDR2 sequences are LGHNA and YSLEER. The ends lost 0 bases at V and 7 bases at J; junction bases unmatched: 6. The CDR3 region is CASSQEGAGGNSPLHF. DNA for the CDR3: TGCGCCAGCAGCCAAGAGGGGGCAGGGGGGAATTCACCCCTCCACTTT.

This clone was detected a few times. The chain has TRBV4-3 and TRBJ2-3; D remains unclear. The V gene lost 4 bases and the J gene lost 4 bases, with 9 bases spanning the gap. From germline, CDR1 is LGHNA and CDR2 YSLEER. The CDR3 totals 13 residues. CDR3 nucleotides: TGCGCCAGCAGCCGCCGCCTTCCAGATACGCAGTATTTT. Protein: CASSRRLPDTQYF.

The rearrangement joins TRBV7-2 to TRBJ1-1, with TRBD1 as a possible D gene (5 bases). CDR3 size: 14 residues. V lost 7 bases and J 1 base, leaving 13 bases between the germline ends. The germline V gene encodes CDR1 SGHTA and CDR2 FQGNSA. DNA for the CDR3: TGTGCCAGCACCATCGGGGGAGCGAACACTGAAGCTTTCTTT. This encodes CASTIGGANTEAFF.

This sequence joins TRBV11-3 and TRBJ1-6; D gene uncertain. This CDR3 has 14 amino acids. V lost 5 bases and J 6 bases, leaving 11 bases between the germline ends. Per the germline V gene, CDR1 is SGHNT and CDR2 is YENEEA. The CDR3: CASSMGSTNSPLHF. The CDR3 bases are TGTGCCAGCAGCATGGGCTCCACTAATTCACCCCTCCACTTT.

The chain carries TRBV10-3 and TRBJ2-3; TRBD2 matches 12 bases. The germline V gene encodes CDR1 ENHRY and CDR2 SYGVKD. This CDR3 spans 15 amino acids. The junction had 6 bases not matched to a gene; V was cut back by 9 bases and J by 2 bases. The CDR3 region has the DNA TGTGCCATATCCGGGACTAGCGGGTACACAGATACGCAGTATTTT. Its translation: CAISGTSGYTDTQYF.

The V and J genes are TRBV7-9 and TRBJ2-1; the match to TRBD2 covers 7 bases. Germline CDR1 SEHNR, CDR2 FQNEAQ (reference sequence). This CDR3 comprises 15 residues. The V gene end was trimmed by 5 bases and the J gene end by 10 bases; junction bases not matched to a gene: 14. CDR3 sequence reads: CASSLLATGTGEQFF. The DNA for the CDR3 is TGTGCCAGCAGCCTACTAGCGACCGGGACCGGGGAGCAGTTCTTC.

The V call is TRBV29-1, the J call TRBJ1-2, with 9 bases fitting TRBD1. The CDR3 is 17 amino acids. The V gene's germline CDR1 is SQVTM and CDR2 ANQGSEA. Trimming at V came to 6 bases and at J to 1 base, leaving 15 bases not matched to a gene. The CDR3 loop is CSVGRTGTGRINYGYTF. CDR3 bases: TGCAGCGTCGGTAGAACCGGGACAGGGAGGATTAACTATGGCTACACCTTC.

This clone was seen only once. The chain couples TRBV5-6 to TRBJ2-2; D not certain. CDR3 length: 12 residues. With 8 bases removed from V and 6 bases from J, the gap between germline ends came to 11 bases. In germline, CDR1 is SGHDT, CDR2 YYEEEE. CDR3 protein: CASQSRSGELFF. CDR3 nucleotide sequence: TGTGCCAGTCAGAGTCGGTCCGGGGAGCTGTTTTTT.

V and J are TRBV11-2 and TRBJ2-3; 11 bases map to TRBD2. The CDR3 totals 15 residues. Germline V lookup: CDR1 SGHAT, CDR2 FQNNGV. V trimming: 8 bases; J trimming: 5 bases; junction bases outside the gene matches: 9. The CDR3 protein is CASDRSGGAVDTQYF. In nucleotides, the CDR3 is TGTGCCAGCGACCGTAGCGGGGGGGCCGTAGATACGCAGTATTTT.

This clone has a single count. V usage is TRBV7-2 and J usage is TRBJ1-6; D is unclear. The CDR3 covers 14 residues. V dropped 4 bases and J dropped 12 bases, with 16 bases sitting between them. Germline V gene sequence: CDR1 SGHTA, CDR2 FQGNSA. CDR3 DNA sequence: TGTGCCAGCAGCTCCAGTCCGGGGAGTGGACCCCTCCACTTT. Amino acid sequence: CASSSSPGSGPLHF.

The rearrangement joins TRBV14 to TRBJ2-7, with 7 nucleotides matching TRBD2. V was clipped by 4 bases and J by 2 bases; unmatched bases: 2. The germline V gene encodes CDR1 SGHDN and CDR2 FVKESK. CDR3 length: 13 residues. DNA of the CDR3: TGTGCCAGCAGCCGGGACTACGCCTACGAGCAGTACTTC. It translates to CASSRDYAYEQYF.

This clone was counted once. The gene calls are TRBV5-4 and TRBJ2-5; D is perhaps TRBD1 (5 bases). V dropped 4 bases and J dropped 2 bases, with 12 bases sitting between them. The length of the CDR3 is 14 residues. Germline loops: CDR1 SGHNT, CDR2 YYREEE (reference sequence). The CDR3 DNA reads as TGTGCCAGCAGCCGAGACCAGGGACAAGAGACCCAGTACTTC. Its protein product is CASSRDQGQETQYF.

The chain joins TRBV30 to TRBJ1-4, with TRBD1 as a possible D gene (5 bases). Per germline, CDR1 GTSNPN and CDR2 SVGIG (reference sequence). The ends were cut back, 3 bases at V and 8 bases at J, with 16 bases in the middle. The CDR3 has 14 residues. The chain's CDR3 is CAWRGRTGSEKLFF. CDR3 nucleotide sequence: TGTGCCTGGAGGGGACGAACGGGAAGCGAAAAACTGTTTTTT.

The chain joins TRBV6-6 to TRBJ2-2; D is unclear. V was cut by 8 bases and J by 7 bases, with 11 bases left in between. CDR3 length: 12 residues. The germline gives CDR1 MNHNY, CDR2 SVGAGI (reference sequence). For the CDR3, the DNA is TGTGCCAGCTCACCCCGTTTCGGGGAGCTGTTTTTT. Residues: CASSPRFGELFF.